The clone carrying this TCR beta chain was detected only a few times. The data originate from a study of blood T cell repertoires in COVID-19. Overall study: Samples taken during acute and convalescent COVID-19 were collected in the United States, Italy and Spain. T cells, B-cell-depleted T cells, or PBMCs supplied cDNA or gDNA.

Sequenced by immunoSEQ multiplex PCR; TCRdb stores in-frame clones only, minus some. The sample records a few hundred thousand clones, around 89% being singletons. The TCR originated in a man younger than 35 who had recovered from COVID-19. Input material: peripheral blood.

CDR3 loop: CASSYRGQDQPQHF. In DNA form, the CDR3 reads TGTGCCAGCAGCTACAGGGGGCAGGATCAGCCCCAGCATTTT. This chain uses TRBV5-6 with TRBJ1-5; 9 bases are shared with TRBD1. J gave up 5 bases and V 3 bases, and 3 bases lay outside the gene matches. This CDR3 comprises 14 residues. The germline V gene encodes CDR1 SGHDT and CDR2 YYEEEE.